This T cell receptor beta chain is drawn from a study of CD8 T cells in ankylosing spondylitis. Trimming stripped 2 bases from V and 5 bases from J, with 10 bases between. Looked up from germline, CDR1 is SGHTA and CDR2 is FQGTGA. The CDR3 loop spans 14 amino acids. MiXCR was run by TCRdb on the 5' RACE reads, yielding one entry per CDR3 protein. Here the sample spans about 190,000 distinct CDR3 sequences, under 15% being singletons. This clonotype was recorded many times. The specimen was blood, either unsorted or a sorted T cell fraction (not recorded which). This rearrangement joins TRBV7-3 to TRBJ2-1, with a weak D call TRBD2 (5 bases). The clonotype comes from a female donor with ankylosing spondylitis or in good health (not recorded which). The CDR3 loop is CASSLGGSHNEQFF. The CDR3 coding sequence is TGTGCCAGCAGCTTAGGCGGGTCGCACAATGAGCAGTTCTTC.